The rows below give T cell receptor beta chains drawn from one sample of a study of Graves' ophthalmopathy and Graves' hyperthyroidism. One entry per CDR3 protein results from TCRdb running MiXCR on the multiplex PCR reads. The sample includes over a million distinct CDR3 sequences, less than 45% of them seen just once. The sample taken for sequencing was peripheral blood or thyroid tissue (not recorded which). The receptor set was obtained from an adult man with Graves' hyperthyroidism. The CDR3 runs from the conserved cysteine through the conserved F or W. A D gene is named only where the DNA matches it firmly. Only part of the rows carry a size: once, few, many, or a class if the clone is expanded.

D	V	size	J	CDR3	DNA
.	TRBV11-2	many	TRBJ2-2	CASSMGQYTGELFF	TGTGCCAGCAGCATGGGACAATACACCGGGGAGCTGTTTTTT
TRBD2	TRBV5-5	many	TRBJ2-7	CASSSLAGGRSYEQYF	TGTGCCAGCAGCTCCCTAGCGGGAGGGCGGTCCTACGAGCAGTACTTC
TRBD1	TRBV29-1	many	TRBJ2-7	CSVVRRQGNEQYF	TGCAGCGTTGTCCGCCGACAGGGGAACGAGCAGTACTTC
TRBD1	TRBV7-8	many	TRBJ1-5	CASSLNRDSFNQPQHF	TGTGCCAGCAGCCTAAACCGGGACAGCTTTAATCAGCCCCAGCATTTT
.	TRBV5-1	.	TRBJ2-6	CASIEEGAGANVLTF	TGCGCCAGCATCGAGGAAGGAGCTGGGGCCAACGTCCTGACTTTC
.	TRBV6-5	.	TRBJ1-3	CASSSPAGGNTIYF	TGTGCCAGCAGTTCTCCGGCAGGGGGAAACACCATATATTTT
.	TRBV20-1	.	TRBJ1-5	CSAPSGLEQPQHF	TGCAGTGCCCCCTCGGGACTTGAGCAGCCCCAGCATTTT
.	TRBV10-3	many	TRBJ2-7	CASSYASDYEQYF	TGTGCCAGCAGTTACGCCAGCGACTACGAGCAGTACTTC
.	TRBV20-1	.	TRBJ1-6	CSAPKGDYNSPLHF	TGCAGTGCTCCGAAGGGAGATTATAATTCACCCCTCCACTTT
.	TRBV19	many	TRBJ1-2	CASRGGAYGYTF	TGTGCCAGTAGAGGAGGGGCGTATGGCTACACCTTC
.	TRBV29-1	many	TRBJ2-5	CSVEGTGRGETQYF	TGCAGCGTTGAAGGGACAGGTCGGGGGGAGACCCAGTACTTC
.	TRBV4-1	many	TRBJ2-7	CASSQPRDGTYEQYF	TGCGCCAGCAGCCAGCCCCGGGACGGGACCTACGAGCAGTACTTC
TRBD1	TRBV14	many	TRBJ1-2	CASSQDRDRAGYGYTF	TGTGCCAGCAGCCAAGACCGGGACAGGGCGGGCTATGGCTACACCTTC
.	TRBV13	many	TRBJ1-6	CASSLGVYSPLHF	TGTGCCAGCAGCTTAGGGGTGTACTCACCCCTCCACTTT
TRBD1	TRBV29-1	.	TRBJ1-2	CSVDGTGGFGYTF	TGCAGCGTTGACGGGACAGGGGGCTTTGGCTACACCTTC
TRBD2	TRBV29-1	many	TRBJ2-7	CSAQRGTSYEQYF	TGCAGCGCCCAGCGGGGAACCTCCTACGAGCAGTACTTC
.	TRBV30	.	TRBJ2-2	CAWSRKNTGELFF	TGTGCCTGGAGTCGAAAGAACACCGGGGAGCTGTTTTTT
.	TRBV2	many	TRBJ2-7	CASSLYRGGYEQYF	TGTGCCAGCAGTCTCTACAGGGGAGGCTACGAGCAGTACTTC
.	TRBV12-3/TRBV12-4	few	TRBJ2-2	CASRPVTGELFF	TGTGCCAGCAGACCTGTCACCGGGGAGCTGTTTTTT
.	TRBV12-3/TRBV12-4	.	TRBJ1-5	CASSFFGTDSNQPQHF	TGTGCCAGCAGTTTCTTTGGAACAGACTCCAATCAGCCCCAGCATTTT
.	TRBV7-2	.	TRBJ1-4	CASSSGGLRGEKLFF	TGTGCCAGCAGCTCCGGGGGGTTACGGGGTGAAAAACTGTTTTTT
.	TRBV4-1	.	TRBJ2-2	CASSREGQNTGELFF	TGCGCCAGCAGCCGAGAGGGACAGAACACCGGGGAGCTGTTTTTT
TRBD2	TRBV20-1	.	TRBJ2-3	CSAVRGGTDTQYF	TGCAGTGCAGTTCGGGGGGGCACAGATACGCAGTATTTT
.	TRBV10-3	.	TRBJ1-1	CASRKGVDTEAFF	TGTGCCAGCAGGAAGGGGGTTGACACTGAAGCTTTCTTT
TRBD2	TRBV7-9	few	TRBJ2-1	CASAPRAGRYEQFF	TGTGCCAGCGCCCCTCGAGCGGGACGGTATGAGCAGTTCTTC
TRBD2	TRBV10-3	few	TRBJ2-7	CATNRWEGHEQYF	TGTGCCACCAATAGGTGGGAGGGCCACGAGCAGTACTTC
.	TRBV5-1	.	TRBJ1-1	CASSLAGAGKNTEAFF	TGCGCCAGCAGCCTGGCAGGGGCTGGAAAGAACACTGAAGCTTTCTTT
.	TRBV7-8	.	TRBJ2-2	CASSLFGSRSTGELFF	TGTGCCAGCAGCTTATTCGGGAGTCGGAGCACCGGGGAGCTGTTTTTT
.	TRBV19	many	TRBJ1-6	CASSIGSGEVGNSPLHF	TGTGCCAGTAGTATTGGCTCGGGGGAAGTGGGGAATTCACCCCTCCACTTT
.	TRBV7-6	many	TRBJ1-1	CASLDGNAEAFF	TGTGCCAGCCTTGACGGGAACGCTGAAGCTTTCTTT
TRBD2	TRBV20-1	many	TRBJ2-7	CSASSLAGGPYEQYF	TGCAGTGCTAGCTCACTAGCGGGAGGTCCCTACGAGCAGTACTTC
.	TRBV12-3/TRBV12-4	many	TRBJ2-7	CASSLVPPEQYF	TGTGCCAGCAGTTTAGTGCCCCCCGAGCAGTACTTC
.	TRBV6-6	.	TRBJ2-5	CASSYSELAGVTQYF	TGTGCCAGCAGTTACTCCGAGCTAGCTGGGGTGACCCAGTACTTC
TRBD1	TRBV5-1	many	TRBJ1-2	CASSLSRDRGFYGYTF	TGCGCCAGCAGCTTGTCCCGGGACAGAGGATTCTATGGCTACACCTTC
.	TRBV9	many	TRBJ2-2	CASSVVPTVDRELFF	TGTGCCAGCAGCGTAGTACCCACGGTTGACAGGGAGCTGTTTTTT
.	TRBV7-9	.	TRBJ1-1	CASSLDASNTEAFF	TGTGCCAGCAGCTTAGATGCCAGTAACACTGAAGCTTTCTTT
.	TRBV20-1	.	TRBJ2-7	CSANDRGGRYF	TGCAGTGCGAACGACAGGGGAGGGCGGTACTTC
TRBD1	TRBV14	many	TRBJ2-6	CASSQDLGQEGSGANVLTF	TGTGCCAGCAGCCAAGATCTGGGACAGGAGGGGTCTGGGGCCAACGTCCTGACTTTC
TRBD2	TRBV10-3	.	TRBJ2-7	CAISFGVAGAPYEQYF	TGTGCCATCAGTTTTGGGGTAGCGGGAGCCCCCTACGAGCAGTACTTC
TRBD1	TRBV12-3/TRBV12-4	many	TRBJ2-5	CASSGDREFGTQYF	TGTGCCAGCAGTGGGGACAGGGAATTCGGGACCCAGTACTTC
.	TRBV29-1	.	TRBJ2-2	CSVVAGAVTGELFF	TGCAGCGTTGTGGCAGGGGCGGTCACCGGGGAGCTGTTTTTT
TRBD1	TRBV6-2/TRBV6-3	few	TRBJ1-6	CASRTQTGESPLHF	TGTGCCAGCCGGACGCAGACAGGGGAATCACCCCTCCACTTT
.	TRBV6-5	.	TRBJ1-6	CASSYSPRSNSPLHF	TGTGCCAGCAGTTACTCGCCACGGAGCAATTCACCCCTCCACTTT
.	TRBV5-1	.	TRBJ1-1	CASRKDSNTEAFF	TGCGCCAGCAGGAAGGACAGCAACACTGAAGCTTTCTTT
TRBD1	TRBV2	.	TRBJ2-5	CASGQQGIGQETQYF	TGTGCCAGCGGTCAACAGGGGATTGGCCAAGAGACCCAGTACTTC